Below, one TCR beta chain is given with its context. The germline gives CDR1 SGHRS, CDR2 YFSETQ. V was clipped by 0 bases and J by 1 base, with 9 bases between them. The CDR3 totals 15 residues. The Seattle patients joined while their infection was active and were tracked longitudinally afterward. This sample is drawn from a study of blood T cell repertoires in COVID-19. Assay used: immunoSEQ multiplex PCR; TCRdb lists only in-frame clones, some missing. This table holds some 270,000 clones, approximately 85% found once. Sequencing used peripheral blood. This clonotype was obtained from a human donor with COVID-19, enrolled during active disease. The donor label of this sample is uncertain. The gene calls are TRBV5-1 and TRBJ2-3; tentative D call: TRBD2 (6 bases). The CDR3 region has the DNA TGCGCCAGCAGCTTGGGACTAGTTCGCACAGATACGCAGTATTTT. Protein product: CASSLGLVRTDTQYF. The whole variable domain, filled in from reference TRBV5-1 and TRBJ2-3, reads KAGVTQTPRYLIKTRGQQVTLSCSPISGHRSVSWYQQTPGQGLQFLFEYFSETQRNKGNFPGRFSGRQFSNSRSEMNVSTLELGDSALYLCASSLGLVRTDTQYFGPGTRLTVL.